Reported below is one TCR beta chain. Its antigen is as yet unknown. The time point was: week 35, safety follow-up. Doses comprised 300 ug of mutant IDH1 20-mer peptide each, plus topical imiquimod. This sample is drawn from a study of a mutant IDH1 vaccine in newly diagnosed glioma. The length of the CDR3 is 11 residues. V shed 2 bases and J shed 8 bases, with 9 bases lying between them. Germline V gene sequence: CDR1 GTSNPN, CDR2 SVGIG (reference sequence). Findings of the study overall: Pseudoprogression seemingly bore no relation to changes in top peripheral T cell clonotypes.

The data were produced by immunoSEQ multiplex PCR, yet TCRdb's version contains in-frame clones alone and is incomplete. The sample holds under 50,000 clones; approximately 90% are singletons and the top ten take more than 5.5%. The gene calls are TRBV30 and TRBJ1-2; D gene uncertain. This clonotype was sampled from a woman between 35 and 50 years old with glioma. Source: PBMCs, taken from a glioma patient whose treatment included an IDH1 peptide vaccine. CDR3 in amino acids: CAWSRSSGYTF. The DNA of the CDR3 is TGTGCCTGGAGTAGGTCATCAGGCTACACCTTC.